The 27 T cell receptor beta chains below were found in one sample sequenced in a study of cytomegalovirus exposure and HLA in healthy donors. The PCR contained 60 Vbeta and 13 Jbeta primers. Sequenced by immunoSEQ multiplex PCR; TCRdb stores in-frame clones only, minus some. The repertoire has more than 150,000 clones, about 79% of them found once; the top ten carry 1.5% to 2%. The sample comprised PBMCs. These receptor sequences come from a man in his late teens or twenties in good health and CMV-seronegative.

This clone has a handful of counts. The chain has TRBV9 and TRBJ1-4, with a weak D call TRBD1 (5 bases). Per germline, CDR1 SGDLS and CDR2 YYNGEE. The ends were cut back, 3 bases at V and 3 bases at J, with 12 bases in the middle. This CDR3 is built from 15 residues. The CDR3 loop is CASSEGFWANEKLFF. CDR3 DNA: TGTGCCAGCAGCGAGGGGTTTTGGGCTAATGAAAAACTGTTTTTT.

The chain couples TRBV5-1 to TRBJ2-7, with 13 bases lining up with TRBD2. Looked up from germline, CDR1 is SGHRS and CDR2 is YFSETQ. The CDR3 has 17 amino acids. J was trimmed by 6 bases and V by 4 bases; bases with no gene match: 13. The CDR3 here is CASSAGTSGIRAGEQYF. CDR3 bases: TGCGCCAGCAGCGCTGGGACTAGCGGGATCCGGGCCGGCGAGCAGTACTTC.

The chain's CDR3 is CASSLRLAGPTDTQYF. The CDR3 DNA is TGTGCCAGCAGCTTAAGGCTAGCGGGGCCCACAGATACGCAGTATTTT. The chain couples TRBV11-3 to TRBJ2-3, with TRBD2 matching 9 bases. The CDR3 loop spans 16 amino acids. V lost 2 bases to trimming and J lost 2 bases; unmatched junction nucleotides: 5. Germline values: CDR1 SGHNT, CDR2 YENEEA.

The rearrangement joins TRBV9 to TRBJ1-4; D remains ambiguous. This CDR3 has 14 amino acids. Germline lookup yields CDR1 SGDLS and CDR2 YYNGEE. V lost 4 bases, J lost 6 bases, and 13 bases lay in between. This chain's CDR3 is CASSPPRGDEKLFF. The CDR3 region has the DNA TGTGCCAGCAGCCCCCCGCGGGGAGATGAAAAACTGTTTTTT. Supplemented by reference TRBV9 and TRBJ1-4, the full variable domain reads DSGVTQTPKHLITATGQRVTLRCSPRSGDLSVYWYQQSLDQGLQFLIQYYNGEERAKGNILERFSAQQFPDLHSELNLSSLELGDSALYFCASSPPRGDEKLFFGSGTQLSVL.

The chain couples TRBV25-1 to TRBJ2-1, with unresolved D. V was pared by 6 bases and J by 9 bases, with 12 bases between. This CDR3 is 12 amino acids long. The V gene's germline CDR1 is MGHDK and CDR2 SYGVNS. CDR3 DNA sequence: TGTGCCAGCAGACTTGGGCCCGGTGAGCAGTTCTTC. Protein product: CASRLGPGEQFF.

This clone came up a few times. The V and J genes are TRBV23-1 and TRBJ2-2; the D gene is possibly TRBD2 (5 bases). TRBV23-1 is an open reading frame whose function is uncertain. The ends were cut back, 6 bases at V and 5 bases at J, with 16 bases in the middle. CDR3 length equals 15 residues. The CDR3 sequence is CASSTGVLWTGELFF. The CDR3 coding sequence is TGCGCCAGCAGCACCGGGGTTTTGTGGACCGGGGAGCTGTTTTTT.

This chain links TRBV5-1 with TRBJ2-2; 8 bases agree with TRBD1. CDR1 SGHRS and CDR2 YFSETQ come from the germline V gene. V lost 0 bases and J lost 4; bases outside the gene matches: 2. The CDR3 is 15 residues long. The CDR3 here is CASSLVQGATGELFF. DNA of the CDR3: TGCGCCAGCAGCTTGGTTCAGGGGGCCACCGGGGAGCTGTTTTTT.

This clone was seen only once. The gene calls are TRBV13 and TRBJ2-5; D is ambiguous. Per germline, CDR1 PRHDT and CDR2 FYEKMQ (reference sequence). V was shortened by 4 bases and J by 2 bases, with 11 bases between the two germline ends. The CDR3 covers 14 residues. The CDR3 protein is CASSSPMTQETQYF. The CDR3 DNA sequence: TGTGCCAGCAGCTCGCCCATGACTCAAGAGACCCAGTACTTC.

J is TRBJ2-2 and V is TRBV9; TRBD2 is a possible D gene (6 bases). Trimming took off 6 bases at V and 0 bases at J, with 15 bases between the two ends. This CDR3 spans 16 amino acids. Germline loops: CDR1 SGDLS, CDR2 YYNGEE. The CDR3 protein is CASTVRGATNTGELFF. The CDR3 region has the DNA TGTGCCAGCACCGTCCGCGGGGCTACGAACACCGGGGAGCTGTTTTTT. Using reference TRBV9 and TRBJ2-2 for the parts outside the CDR3, the full variable domain is DSGVTQTPKHLITATGQRVTLRCSPRSGDLSVYWYQQSLDQGLQFLIQYYNGEERAKGNILERFSAQQFPDLHSELNLSSLELGDSALYFCASTVRGATNTGELFFGEGSRLTVL.

The V call is TRBV29-1, the J call TRBJ2-3; 10 nucleotides align to TRBD1. This CDR3 region has 16 residues. V lost 0 bases to trimming and J lost 5 bases; unmatched junction nucleotides: 8. CDR1 and CDR2 from the germline V gene are SQVTM and ANQGSEA. The CDR3 here is CSVEEGGTGVGDTQYF. CDR3 sequence (DNA): TGCAGCGTTGAAGAAGGAGGGACAGGGGTTGGAGATACGCAGTATTTT.

The gene calls are TRBV5-1 and TRBJ1-1; TRBD1 matches 7 bases. This CDR3 has 17 amino acids. The ends lost 4 bases at V and 1 base at J; junction bases unmatched: 13. CDR1 is SGHRS and CDR2 is YFSETQ in the germline V gene. The CDR3 loop is CASSHGGDSKANTEAFF. CDR3 in DNA: TGCGCCAGCAGCCATGGTGGGGACAGCAAAGCGAACACTGAAGCTTTCTTT.

Comments on this clone: The junction and the germline gene differ at one end; a read error may be behind it. The chain joins TRBV7-7 to TRBJ2-1; 14 bases are a match to TRBD2. The germline gives CDR1 SSHAT, CDR2 FNYEAQ (reference sequence). CDR3 length: 15 residues. CDR3 region: CASSQTSGRGNEQFF. As DNA, the CDR3 is TGTGCTAGCAGCCAGACTAGCGGGAGGGGCAATGAGCAGTTCTTC.

The chain uses TRBV18 and TRBJ2-5, with TRBD2 identical over 10 bases. The CDR3 totals 16 residues. V shed 1 base and J 4 bases; nucleotides not matched to a gene: 6. CDR1 is KGHSH and CDR2 is LQKENI in the germline V gene. CDR3 amino acids: CASSPRSGGSRETQYF. The CDR3, as DNA: TGTGCCAGCTCACCACGTAGCGGGGGGTCTAGAGAGACCCAGTACTTC.

J is TRBJ1-3 and V is TRBV6-5, with TRBD1 identical over 7 bases. J was trimmed by 6 bases and V by 5 bases; bases with no gene match: 4. Germline V CDR1 and CDR2: MNHEY, SVGAGI. CDR3 length equals 13 residues. The CDR3 protein is CASSRQGVNTIYF. CDR3 coding DNA: TGTGCCAGCAGTCGTCAGGGGGTAAACACCATATATTTT.

The chain joins TRBV28 to TRBJ2-3; 16 nucleotides align to TRBD2. The V and J ends lost 7 bases and 12 bases, in that order; junction bases with no gene match: 10. This CDR3 has 15 amino acids. CDR1 and CDR2 from the germline V gene are MDHEN and SYDVKM. The CDR3 is CASMGGTSGRGSQYF. The DNA of the CDR3 is TGTGCCAGCATGGGAGGGACTAGCGGGAGGGGGTCACAGTATTTT.

The genes are TRBV7-2 and TRBJ2-1, with a tentative D call TRBD1 (6 bases). Trimming stripped 3 bases from V and 5 bases from J, with 8 bases between. The CDR3 runs to 13 residues. CDR1 SGHTA and CDR2 FQGNSA come from the germline V gene. CDR3 sequence (DNA): TGTGCCAGCAGCTTTAGGGGGAACAATGAGCAGTTCTTC. It yields the protein CASSFRGNNEQFF.

CDR3 sequence: CATSSRLAGGPQQFF. CDR3 nucleotides: TGTGCCACCAGCAGCCGACTAGCGGGAGGGCCACAGCAGTTCTTC. The V call is TRBV15, the J call TRBJ2-1; the match to TRBD2 covers 14 bases. V shed 3 bases, J shed 11 bases, and the junction held 6 bases outside the gene matches. This CDR3 region has 15 residues. The germline V gene has CDR1 LNHNV and CDR2 YYDKDF (reference sequence).

This clone was seen a few times. The chain recombines TRBV4-2 with TRBJ1-6; D unclear. CDR3 length: 15 amino acids. V lost 0 bases, J lost 4 bases, and 7 bases lay in between. Germline CDR1 LGHNA, CDR2 YNFKEQ. The CDR3 DNA is TGTGCCAGCAGCCAAGACGCGAGTTATAATTCACCCCTCCACTTT. Translated, it gives CASSQDASYNSPLHF.

This rearrangement joins TRBV5-1 to TRBJ1-2; TRBD1 matches at 10 bases. The CDR3 length is 15 residues. The germline gives CDR1 SGHRS, CDR2 YFSETQ. J lost 8 bases, V lost 3 bases, and 10 bases had no gene match. The CDR3 here is CASSSRRTGGWGYTF. The CDR3 DNA is TGCGCCAGCAGCTCCAGGAGGACAGGGGGTTGGGGCTACACCTTC.

The gene calls are TRBV30 and TRBJ2-5, with D possibly TRBD1 on 7 matching bases. Germline V gives CDR1 GTSNPN, CDR2 SVGIG (reference sequence). CDR3 length: 14 residues. Trimming removed 1 base at V and 4 bases at J, with 13 bases between. The CDR3 region is CAWSGGQGGETQYF. CDR3 bases: TGTGCCTGGAGTGGGGGCCAGGGGGGAGAGACCCAGTACTTC.

The V call is TRBV7-9, the J call TRBJ1-5; perhaps TRBD1 as D (6 bases). The CDR3 is 15 residues long. V shed 4 bases and J shed 3 bases, with 13 bases lying between them. CDR1 is SEHNR, CDR2 FQNEAQ, per germline (reference sequence). The CDR3 DNA follows: TGTGCCAGCAGCTCTTACAGGGAAAACAATCAGCCCCAGCATTTT. Protein: CASSSYRENNQPQHF.

The V gene is TRBV6-5, the J gene TRBJ1-4; tentative D call: TRBD1 (6 bases). Germline CDR1 MNHEY, CDR2 SVGAGI. The CDR3 consists of 16 residues. V lost 2 bases and J lost 7, with 17 bases in between. CDR3 in amino acids: CASSYRDNRRGEKLFF. DNA of the CDR3: TGTGCCAGCAGTTACCGGGACAACCGAAGAGGTGAAAAACTGTTTTTT.

The CDR3 region is CATKSGDSPLHF. CDR3 coding DNA: TGTGCCACCAAATCGGGGGACTCACCCCTCCACTTT. The chain combines TRBV6-5 with TRBJ1-6; D is perhaps TRBD1 (5 bases). CDR3 length: 12 residues. The germline V gene has CDR1 MNHEY and CDR2 SVGAGI. V lost 10 bases and J 10 bases, leaving 14 bases between the germline ends.

This rearrangement joins TRBV27 to TRBJ2-7, with 8 nucleotides matching TRBD1. CDR1 is MNHEY and CDR2 is SMNVEV in the germline V gene (reference sequence). This CDR3 spans 14 amino acids. V dropped 5 bases and J dropped 5; count of bases not matched to a gene: 8. CDR3 region: CASSLTGQAHEQYF. CDR3 in DNA: TGTGCCAGCAGTCTTACGGGACAGGCCCACGAGCAGTACTTC.

The chain combines TRBV30 with TRBJ1-6; the D gene is possibly TRBD1 (6 bases). CDR1 GTSNPN and CDR2 SVGIG come from the germline V gene (reference sequence). The length of the CDR3 is 15 residues. Trimming removed 3 bases at V and 7 bases at J, with 16 bases between. The CDR3 nucleotides are TGTGCCTGGAGCCCCCGGGGAGGGGGAAATTCACCCCTCCACTTT. As protein: CAWSPRGGGNSPLHF. The full variable domain, with the rest looked up from reference TRBV30 and TRBJ1-6, is SQTIHQWPATLVQPVGSPLSLECTVEGTSNPNLYWYRQAAGRGLQLLFYSVGIGQISSEVPQNLSASRPQDRQFILSSKKLLLSDSGFYLCAWSPRGGGNSPLHFGNGTRLTVT.

The J gene is TRBJ2-5, the V gene TRBV11-2, with D possibly TRBD1 on 6 matching bases. This CDR3 is 14 amino acids long. V was trimmed by 4 bases and J by 5 bases, leaving 14 bases between them. CDR1 is SGHAT and CDR2 is FQNNGV in the germline V gene. The CDR3 DNA reads as TGTGCCAGCAGCTGGAGTACAGGGCATGAGACCCAGTACTTC. Translation: CASSWSTGHETQYF.

The table lists this clone with a few counts. The gene calls are TRBV27 and TRBJ1-1, with 7 bases aligning to TRBD1. Per germline, CDR1 MNHEY and CDR2 SMNVEV (reference sequence). This CDR3 has 14 residues. V trimming: 2 bases; J trimming: 8 bases; junction bases outside the gene matches: 8. CDR3 DNA: TGTGCCAGCAGTTTAAGGGGGCAAACGGCCGAAGCTTTCTTT. This encodes CASSLRGQTAEAFF.